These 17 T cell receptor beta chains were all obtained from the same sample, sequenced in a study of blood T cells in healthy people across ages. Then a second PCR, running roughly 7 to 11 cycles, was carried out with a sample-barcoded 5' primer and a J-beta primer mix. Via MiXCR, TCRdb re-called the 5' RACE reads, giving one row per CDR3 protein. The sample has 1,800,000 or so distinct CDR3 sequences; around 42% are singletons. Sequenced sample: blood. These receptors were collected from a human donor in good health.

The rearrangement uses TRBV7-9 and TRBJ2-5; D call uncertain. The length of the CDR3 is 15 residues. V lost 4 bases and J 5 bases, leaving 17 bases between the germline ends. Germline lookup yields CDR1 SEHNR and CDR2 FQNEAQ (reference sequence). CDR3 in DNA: TGTGCCAGCAGCTCCGAAGGGCCGACCTGGGAGACCCAGTACTTC. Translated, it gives CASSSEGPTWETQYF.

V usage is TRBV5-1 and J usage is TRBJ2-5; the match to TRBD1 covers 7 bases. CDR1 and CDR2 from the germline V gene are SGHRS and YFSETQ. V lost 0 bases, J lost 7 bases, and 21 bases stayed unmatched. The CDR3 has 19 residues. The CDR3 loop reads CASSLGTLTGVSQGRTQYF. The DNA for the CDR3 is TGCGCCAGCAGCTTGGGAACCCTTACAGGGGTGTCACAGGGACGGACCCAGTACTTC.

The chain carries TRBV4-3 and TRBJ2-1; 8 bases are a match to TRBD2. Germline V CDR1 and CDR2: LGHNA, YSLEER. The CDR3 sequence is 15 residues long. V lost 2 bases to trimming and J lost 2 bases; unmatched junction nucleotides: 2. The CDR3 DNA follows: TGCGCCAGCAGCCAACTACTAGCGGCCTACAATGAGCAGTTCTTC. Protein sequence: CASSQLLAAYNEQFF.

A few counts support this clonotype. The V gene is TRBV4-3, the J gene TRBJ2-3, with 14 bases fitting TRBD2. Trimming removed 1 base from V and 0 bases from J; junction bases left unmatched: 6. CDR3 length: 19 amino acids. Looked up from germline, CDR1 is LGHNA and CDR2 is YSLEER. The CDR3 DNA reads TGCGCCAGCAGCCAAGGGACGGGACTAGCGGGAGATAGCACAGATACGCAGTATTTT. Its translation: CASSQGTGLAGDSTDTQYF.

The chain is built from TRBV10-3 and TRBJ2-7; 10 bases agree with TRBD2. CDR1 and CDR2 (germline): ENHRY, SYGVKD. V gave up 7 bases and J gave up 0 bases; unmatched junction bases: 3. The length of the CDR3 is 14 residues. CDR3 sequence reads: CAITSGGASYEQYF. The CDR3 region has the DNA TGTGCCATCACGAGCGGGGGGGCCTCCTACGAGCAGTACTTC.

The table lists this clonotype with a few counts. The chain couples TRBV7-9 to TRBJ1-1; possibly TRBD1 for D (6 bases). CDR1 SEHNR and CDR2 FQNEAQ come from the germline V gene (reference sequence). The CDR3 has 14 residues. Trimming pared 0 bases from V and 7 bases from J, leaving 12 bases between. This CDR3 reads CASSLAPDSNEAFF. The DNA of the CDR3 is TGTGCCAGCAGCTTAGCCCCGGACAGTAATGAAGCTTTCTTT.

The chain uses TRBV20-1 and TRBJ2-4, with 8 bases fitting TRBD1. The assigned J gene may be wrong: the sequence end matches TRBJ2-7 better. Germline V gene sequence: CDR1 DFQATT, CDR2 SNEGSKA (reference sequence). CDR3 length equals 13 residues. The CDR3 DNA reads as TGCAGTGCTAGGACAGGGGAACCCTACGAGCAGTACTTC. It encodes CSARTGEPYEQYF.

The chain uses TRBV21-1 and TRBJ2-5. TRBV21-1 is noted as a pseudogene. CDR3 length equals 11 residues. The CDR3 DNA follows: TGTGCCAGCGATAAACAAGAGACCCAGTACTTC. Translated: CASDKQETQYF.

In nucleotides, the CDR3 is TGTGCCAGCAGCACAGGACCCCAGAGAGTTTTCTTT. Its translation: CASSTGPQRVFF. The chain recombines TRBV5-6 with TRBJ1-1; perhaps TRBD1 as D (5 bases). This CDR3 spans 12 amino acids. Germline V gene lookup returns CDR1 SGHDT and CDR2 YYEEEE. V was pared by 4 bases and J by 13 bases, with 17 bases between.

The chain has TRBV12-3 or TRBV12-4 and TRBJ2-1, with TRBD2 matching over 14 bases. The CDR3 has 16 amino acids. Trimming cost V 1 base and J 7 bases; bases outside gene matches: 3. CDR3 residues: CASSLGLAGGGNEQFF. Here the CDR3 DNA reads TGTGCCAGCAGTTTAGGACTAGCGGGGGGGGGAAATGAGCAGTTCTTC.

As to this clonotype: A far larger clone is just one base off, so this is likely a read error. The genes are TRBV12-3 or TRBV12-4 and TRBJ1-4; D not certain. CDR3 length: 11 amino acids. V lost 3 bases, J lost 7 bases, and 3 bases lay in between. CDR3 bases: TGTGCCAGCAGTTTGGTTGAAAAACTGTTTTTT. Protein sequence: CASSLVEKLFF.

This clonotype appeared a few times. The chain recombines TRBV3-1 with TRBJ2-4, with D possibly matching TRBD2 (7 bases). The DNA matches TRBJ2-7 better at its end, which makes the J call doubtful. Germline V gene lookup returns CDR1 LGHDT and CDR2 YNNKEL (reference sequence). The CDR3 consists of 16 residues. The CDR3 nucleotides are TGTGCCAGCAGCCGAAACGGTCCGGGGGGCTCTTACGAGCAGTACTTC. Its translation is CASSRNGPGGSYEQYF.

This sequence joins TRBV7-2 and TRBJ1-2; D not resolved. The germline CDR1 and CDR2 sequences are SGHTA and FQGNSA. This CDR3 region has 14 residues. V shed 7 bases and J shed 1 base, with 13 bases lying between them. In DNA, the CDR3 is TGTGCCAGCACCCAGACGCAGCTTAACTATGGCTACACCTTC. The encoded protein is CASTQTQLNYGYTF.

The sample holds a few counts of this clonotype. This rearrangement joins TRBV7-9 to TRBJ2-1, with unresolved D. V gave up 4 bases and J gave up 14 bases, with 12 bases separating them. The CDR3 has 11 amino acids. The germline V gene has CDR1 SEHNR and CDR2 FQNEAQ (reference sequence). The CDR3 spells CASSSGLHKFF. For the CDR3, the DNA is TGTGCCAGCAGCTCCGGTCTGCACAAGTTCTTC.

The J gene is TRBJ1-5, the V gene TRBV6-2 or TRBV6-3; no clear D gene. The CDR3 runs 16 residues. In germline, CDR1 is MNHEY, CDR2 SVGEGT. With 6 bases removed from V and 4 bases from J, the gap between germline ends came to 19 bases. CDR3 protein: CASRPWALAGNQPQHF. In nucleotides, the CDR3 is TGTGCCAGCAGACCCTGGGCCCTCGCAGGAAATCAGCCCCAGCATTTT.

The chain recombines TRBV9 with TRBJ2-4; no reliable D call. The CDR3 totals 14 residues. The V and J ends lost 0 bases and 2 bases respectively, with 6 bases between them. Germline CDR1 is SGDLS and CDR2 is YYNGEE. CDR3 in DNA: TGTGCCAGCAGCGTAGGCACTTCCAAAAACATTCAGTACTTC. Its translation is CASSVGTSKNIQYF.

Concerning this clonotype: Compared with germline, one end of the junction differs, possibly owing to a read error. DNA for the CDR3: TGTCCCAGCAGCTCCTCATCCCCTGCCACAGGAGAAGAGACCCAGTACTTC. Translation: CPSSSSSPATGEETQYF. This chain connects TRBV13 to TRBJ2-5; possible D gene TRBD1, 5 bases. Per the germline V gene, CDR1 is PRHDT and CDR2 is FYEKMQ (reference sequence). This CDR3 region has 17 residues.